Below are 4 T cell receptor beta chains sequenced from a single sample in a study of blood T cell repertoires in COVID-19 (dated by TCRdb to 2018 to 2021). The receptor library was made with the immunoSEQ multiplex PCR assay. TCRdb retrieved this table from immuneACCESS and kept in-frame rearrangements only. Not all clones are present; in checked studies, unresolved V genes account for under half, and no reason is known for the remainder. Counted in this sample were some 200,000 clones; about 86% of them appeared once. Of the sample, approximately 15% is held by the ten largest clones. The sequenced sample was peripheral blood. These receptors originate from a man younger than 40 with active or convalescent COVID-19.

The CDR3 reads CATSSSPTDTQYF. CDR3 bases: TGTGCCACCAGCTCTAGCCCCACAGATACGCAGTATTTT. The V and J genes are TRBV15 and TRBJ2-3, with D maybe TRBD2 (5 bases). Trimming removed 5 bases from V and 2 bases from J, with 8 bases in between. Germline-derived CDR1 and CDR2 are LNHNV and YYDKDF (reference sequence). There are 13 residues in the CDR3.

This clone appeared once. The V and J genes are TRBV29-1 and TRBJ1-2, with 11 nucleotides matching TRBD1. The germline V gene encodes CDR1 SQVTM and CDR2 ANQGSEA. After removal of 4 bases from V and 7 bases from J, the junction contained 17 bases not matched to a gene. The CDR3 is made up of 17 amino acids. The CDR3 DNA follows: TGCAGCGTTGGTTGGATCCCGGGACAGGGGGAAGAGTTTGGCTACACCTTC. It codes for CSVGWIPGQGEEFGYTF.

This clone appeared once. V is TRBV29-1 and J is TRBJ2-2, with D tentatively TRBD2 (6 bases). Germline V lookup: CDR1 SQVTM, CDR2 ANQGSEA. Trimming pared 7 bases from V and 0 bases from J, leaving 9 bases between. The CDR3 extends over 13 amino acids. CDR3 DNA: TGCAGCGCTGGGACTTCGAACACCGGGGAGCTGTTTTTT. It translates to CSAGTSNTGELFF.

The genes are TRBV5-6 and TRBJ2-2; 8 positions match TRBD1. The CDR3 runs 15 residues. V lost 4 bases, J lost 0 bases, and 2 bases stayed unmatched. CDR1 and CDR2 from the germline V gene are SGHDT and YYEEEE. The CDR3 protein is CASSVTGANTGELFF. The CDR3, as DNA: TGTGCCAGCAGCGTGACAGGGGCGAACACCGGGGAGCTGTTTTTT.